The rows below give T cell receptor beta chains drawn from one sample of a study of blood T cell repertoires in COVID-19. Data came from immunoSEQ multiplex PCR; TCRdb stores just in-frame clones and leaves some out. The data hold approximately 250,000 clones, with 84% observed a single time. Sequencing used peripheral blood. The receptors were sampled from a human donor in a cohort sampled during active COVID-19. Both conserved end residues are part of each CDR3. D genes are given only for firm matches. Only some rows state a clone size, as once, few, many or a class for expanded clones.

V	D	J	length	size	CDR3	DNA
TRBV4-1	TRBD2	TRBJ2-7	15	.	CASSLSSGGEYEQYF	TGCGCCAGCAGCCTTTCTAGCGGGGGGGAGTACGAGCAGTACTTC
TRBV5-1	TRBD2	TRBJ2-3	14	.	CASSLGGYTDTQYF	TGCGCCAGCAGCCTCGGGGGGTACACAGATACGCAGTATTTT
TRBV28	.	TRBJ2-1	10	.	CASSFDEQFF	TGTGCCAGCAGTTTCGATGAGCAGTTCTTC
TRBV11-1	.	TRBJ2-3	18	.	CASSLAHGRGRNRDTQYF	TGTGCCAGCAGCTTAGCCCACGGACGAGGGAGGAATCGAGATACGCAGTATTTT
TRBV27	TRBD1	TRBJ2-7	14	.	CASRGPGQGAEQYF	TGTGCCAGCAGGGGGCCGGGACAGGGGGCTGAGCAGTACTTC
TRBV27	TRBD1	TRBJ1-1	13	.	CASRGDRGTEAFF	TGTGCCAGCAGGGGGGACAGGGGAACTGAAGCTTTCTTT
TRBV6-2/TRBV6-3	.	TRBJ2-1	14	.	CASSYPGVFNEQFF	TGTGCCAGCAGTTATCCCGGGGTCTTCAATGAGCAGTTCTTC
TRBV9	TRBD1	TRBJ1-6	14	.	CASSGTGDSSPLHF	TGTGCCAGCAGCGGGACAGGGGATAGCTCACCCCTCCACTTT
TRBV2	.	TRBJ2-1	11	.	CASSGLGKQFF	TGTGCCAGCAGTGGACTAGGCAAGCAGTTCTTC
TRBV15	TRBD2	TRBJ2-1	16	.	CATSRDFGGVVPEQFF	TGTGCCACCAGCAGAGATTTCGGGGGGGTCGTTCCTGAGCAGTTCTTC
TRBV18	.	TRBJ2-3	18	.	CASSPIDRSLGSTDTQYF	TGTGCCAGCTCACCTATCGACAGGTCCCTAGGGAGCACAGATACGCAGTATTTT
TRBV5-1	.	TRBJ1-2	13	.	CASSPEANYGYTF	TGCGCCAGCAGCCCAGAGGCTAACTATGGCTACACCTTC
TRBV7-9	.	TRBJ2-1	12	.	CASSYLYNEQFF	TGTGCCAGCAGCTACTTATACAATGAGCAGTTCTTC
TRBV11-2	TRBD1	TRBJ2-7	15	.	CASSLVGRGSYEQYF	TGTGCCAGCAGCTTAGTTGGCAGGGGGTCCTACGAGCAGTACTTC
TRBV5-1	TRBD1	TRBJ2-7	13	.	CASSWTGLYEQYF	TGCGCCAGCAGCTGGACAGGGCTCTACGAGCAGTACTTC
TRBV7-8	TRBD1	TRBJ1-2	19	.	CASSLASGTGANANYGYTF	TGTGCCAGCAGCTTAGCCTCCGGGACAGGGGCCAACGCCAACTATGGCTACACCTTC
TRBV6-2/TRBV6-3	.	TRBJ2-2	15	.	CASSPPLRRGRELFF	TGTGCCAGCAGTCCCCCGCTTAGGAGGGGCCGGGAGCTGTTTTTT
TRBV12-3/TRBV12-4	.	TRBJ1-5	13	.	CASSTGTDQPQHF	TGTGCCAGCAGTACAGGGACCGATCAGCCCCAGCATTTT
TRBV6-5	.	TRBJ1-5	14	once	CASSYSSSNQPQHF	TGTGCCAGCAGTTACTCGAGTAGCAATCAGCCCCAGCATTTT
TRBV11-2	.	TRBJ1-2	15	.	CASSLEPQLPHGYTF	TGTGCCAGCAGCTTAGAGCCTCAGTTGCCCCATGGCTACACCTTC
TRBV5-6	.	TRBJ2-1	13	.	CASLTRSYNEQFF	TGTGCCAGCTTGACTAGGTCCTACAATGAGCAGTTCTTC
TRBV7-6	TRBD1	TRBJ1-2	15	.	CASSFDQGVGAGYTF	TGTGCCAGCAGCTTTGACCAGGGGGTAGGAGCTGGCTACACCTTC
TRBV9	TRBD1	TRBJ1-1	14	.	CASSVIAGGTEAFF	TGTGCCAGCAGCGTAATTGCAGGGGGCACTGAAGCTTTCTTT
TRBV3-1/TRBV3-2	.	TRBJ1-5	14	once	CASSPRDKGQPQHF	TGTGCCAGCAGCCCCCGGGACAAGGGTCAGCCCCAGCATTTT
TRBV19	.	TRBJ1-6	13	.	CASKTGNNSPLHF	TGTGCCAGTAAGACAGGCAACAATTCACCCCTCCACTTT
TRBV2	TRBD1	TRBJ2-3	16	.	CASIGDSYPSTDTQYF	TGTGCCAGCATCGGGGACAGTTACCCTAGCACAGATACGCAGTATTTT
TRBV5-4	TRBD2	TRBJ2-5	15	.	CASSHSGGAGETQYF	TGTGCCAGCAGCCATAGCGGGGGGGCCGGGGAGACCCAGTACTTC
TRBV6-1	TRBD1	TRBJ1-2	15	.	CASSEVVAGGYGYTF	TGTGCCAGCAGTGAAGTGGTGGCAGGGGGCTATGGCTACACCTTC
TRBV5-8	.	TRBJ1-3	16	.	CASSPWTRISGNTIYF	TGTGCCAGCAGCCCCTGGACACGAATCTCTGGAAACACCATATATTTT
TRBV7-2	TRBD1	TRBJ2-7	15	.	CASSYHQGATYEQYF	TGTGCCAGCAGCTACCACCAGGGGGCAACCTACGAGCAGTACTTC
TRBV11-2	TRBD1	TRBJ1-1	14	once	CASSLGQRNTEAFF	TGTGCCAGCAGCTTGGGACAGAGGAACACTGAAGCTTTCTTT
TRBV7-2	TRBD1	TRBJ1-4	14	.	CASSPGQGEEKLFF	TGTGCCAGCAGCCCAGGACAGGGGGAGGAAAAACTGTTTTTT
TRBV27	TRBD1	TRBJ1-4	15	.	CASSSTGTGDEKLFF	TGTGCCAGCAGTTCCACCGGGACAGGGGATGAAAAACTGTTTTTT
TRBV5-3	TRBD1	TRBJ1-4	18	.	CARSRDRGQPCRVEKLFF	TGTGCCAGAAGCCGGGACAGGGGGCAACCATGTAGAGTGGAAAAACTGTTTTTT
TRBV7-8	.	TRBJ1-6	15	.	CASSLGAGNNSPLHF	TGTGCCAGCAGCTTAGGAGCAGGGAACAATTCACCCCTCCACTTT
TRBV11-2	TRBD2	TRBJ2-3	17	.	CASSRGLAGTRVDTQYF	TGTGCCAGCAGCCGGGGACTAGCGGGGACGAGGGTAGATACGCAGTATTTT
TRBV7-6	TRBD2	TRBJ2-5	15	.	CASSARTTSAETQYF	TGTGCCAGCAGCGCCCGAACAACTAGCGCCGAGACCCAGTACTTC
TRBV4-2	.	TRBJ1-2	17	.	CASSQDRGGPNNYGYTF	TGTGCCAGCAGCCAAGATCGAGGAGGCCCCAACAACTATGGCTACACCTTC
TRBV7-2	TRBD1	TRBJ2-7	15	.	CASSLVRTGAYEQYF	TGTGCCAGCAGCTTAGTAAGGACAGGGGCCTACGAGCAGTACTTC
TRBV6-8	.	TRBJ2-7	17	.	CASSQPGLLGLDFEQYF	TGTGCCAGCAGCCAACCGGGACTCCTCGGGCTGGACTTCGAGCAGTACTTC
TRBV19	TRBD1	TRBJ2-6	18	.	CASSIAGQGVAGANVLTF	TGTGCCAGTAGTATAGCGGGACAGGGGGTAGCTGGGGCCAACGTCCTGACTTTC
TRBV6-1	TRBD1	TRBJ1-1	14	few	CASSETGGYTEAFF	TGTGCCAGCAGTGAAACAGGGGGCTACACTGAAGCTTTCTTT
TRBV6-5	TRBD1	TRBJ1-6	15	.	CASSHAGQYNSPLHF	TGTGCCAGCAGCCACGCGGGACAGTATAATTCACCCCTCCACTTT
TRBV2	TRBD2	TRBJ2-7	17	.	CASSSGTSGETGYEQYF	TGTGCCAGCAGCTCCGGGACTAGCGGGGAGACGGGGTACGAGCAGTACTTC